This T cell receptor (beta chain) was sequenced for a study of blood T cell repertoires in COVID-19. The overall study: Samples taken during acute and convalescent COVID-19 were collected in the United States, Italy and Spain. Sources were T cells, B-cell-depleted T cells, or PBMCs; the material itself was cDNA or gDNA.

The germline V gene encodes CDR1 LGHDT and CDR2 YNNKEL (reference sequence). J was trimmed by 5 bases and V by 1 base; bases with no gene match: 13. The CDR3 runs 19 residues. Sequencing was performed with immunoSEQ multiplex PCR; in TCRdb, only in-frame clones are kept and a portion is missing. The data show about 220,000 clones, approximately 81% seen once. This receptor was obtained from a woman aged 55-69 years who had recovered from COVID-19. J is TRBJ2-5 and V is TRBV3-1 (or the pseudogene TRBV3-2); 13 bases match TRBD2. Sequenced input: peripheral blood. The CDR3 DNA is TGTGCCAGCAGCCAAGCGGGGACTAGCGGGGCTATGTCCCCCGAGACCCAGTACTTC. It yields the protein CASSQAGTSGAMSPETQYF.